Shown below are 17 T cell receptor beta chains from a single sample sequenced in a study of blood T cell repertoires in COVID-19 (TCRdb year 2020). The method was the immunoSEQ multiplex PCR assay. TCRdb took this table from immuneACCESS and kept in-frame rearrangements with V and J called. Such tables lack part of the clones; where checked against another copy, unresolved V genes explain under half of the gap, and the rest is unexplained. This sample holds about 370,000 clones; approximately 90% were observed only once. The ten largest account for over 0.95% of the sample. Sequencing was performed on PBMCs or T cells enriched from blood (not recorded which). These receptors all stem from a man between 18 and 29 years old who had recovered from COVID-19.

CDR3 nucleotide sequence: TGTGCCAGCAGCGTGGACAGCCCCAATCAGCCCCAGCATTTT. Its translation is CASSVDSPNQPQHF. This chain joins TRBV7-2 and TRBJ1-5; D perhaps matches TRBD1 (6 bases). The V gene's germline CDR1 is SGHTA and CDR2 FQGNSA. The CDR3 length is 14 residues. The ends were cut back, 5 bases at V and 3 bases at J, with 11 bases in the middle.

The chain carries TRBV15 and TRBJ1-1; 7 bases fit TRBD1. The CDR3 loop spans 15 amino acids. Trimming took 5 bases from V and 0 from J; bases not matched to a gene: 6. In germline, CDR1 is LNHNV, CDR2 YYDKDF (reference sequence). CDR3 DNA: TGTGCCACCAGCCGACGACAGGGAATGAACACTGAAGCTTTCTTT. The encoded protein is CATSRRQGMNTEAFF.

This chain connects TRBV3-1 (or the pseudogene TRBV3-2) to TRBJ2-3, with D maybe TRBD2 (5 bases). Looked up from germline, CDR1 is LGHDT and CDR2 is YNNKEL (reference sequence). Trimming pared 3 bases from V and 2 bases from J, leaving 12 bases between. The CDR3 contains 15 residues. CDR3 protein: CASSHDYTYTDTQYF. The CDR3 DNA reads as TGTGCCAGCAGCCATGACTATACTTACACAGATACGCAGTATTTT.

CDR3 amino acids: CASRRGANNEQFF. CDR3 bases: TGTGCCAGCAGGCGCGGAGCAAACAATGAGCAGTTCTTC. This chain uses TRBV27 with TRBJ2-1, with D hard to call. V lost 6 bases to trimming and J lost 5 bases, with 11 bases between them. The V gene's germline CDR1 is MNHEY and CDR2 SMNVEV (reference sequence). CDR3 length: 13 amino acids.

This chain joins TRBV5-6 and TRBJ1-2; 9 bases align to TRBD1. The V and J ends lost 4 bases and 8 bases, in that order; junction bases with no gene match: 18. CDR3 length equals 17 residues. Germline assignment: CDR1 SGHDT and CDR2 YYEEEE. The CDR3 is CASSEATGTGRLGGYTF. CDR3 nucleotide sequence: TGTGCCAGCAGCGAGGCTACCGGGACAGGGAGATTAGGCGGCTACACCTTC. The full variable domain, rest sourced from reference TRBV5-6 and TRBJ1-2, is DAGVTQSPTHLIKTRGQQVTLRCSPKSGHDTVSWYQQALGQGPQFIFQYYEEEERQRGNFPDRFSGHQFPNYSSELNVNALLLGDSALYLCASSEATGTGRLGGYTFGSGTRLTVV.

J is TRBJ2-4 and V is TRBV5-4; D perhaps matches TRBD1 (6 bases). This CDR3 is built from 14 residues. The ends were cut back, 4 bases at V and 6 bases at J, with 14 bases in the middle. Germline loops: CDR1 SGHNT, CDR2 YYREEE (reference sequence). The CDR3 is CASSGQDSSNIQYF. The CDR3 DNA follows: TGTGCCAGCAGCGGGCAGGACAGCTCAAACATTCAGTACTTC.

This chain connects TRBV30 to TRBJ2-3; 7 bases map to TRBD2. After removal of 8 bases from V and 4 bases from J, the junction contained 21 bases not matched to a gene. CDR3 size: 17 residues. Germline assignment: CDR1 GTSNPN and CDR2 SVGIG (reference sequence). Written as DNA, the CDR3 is TGTGCCCGCTTACCCCCAGGGATGGGGGAGGGCCCAGATACGCAGTATTTT. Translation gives CARLPPGMGEGPDTQYF.

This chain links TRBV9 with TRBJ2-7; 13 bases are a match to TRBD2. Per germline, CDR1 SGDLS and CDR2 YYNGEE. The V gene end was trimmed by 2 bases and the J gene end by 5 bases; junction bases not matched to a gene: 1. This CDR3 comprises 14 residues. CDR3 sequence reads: CASSVGTSGNEQYF. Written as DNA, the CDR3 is TGTGCCAGCAGCGTGGGGACTAGCGGGAACGAGCAGTACTTC.

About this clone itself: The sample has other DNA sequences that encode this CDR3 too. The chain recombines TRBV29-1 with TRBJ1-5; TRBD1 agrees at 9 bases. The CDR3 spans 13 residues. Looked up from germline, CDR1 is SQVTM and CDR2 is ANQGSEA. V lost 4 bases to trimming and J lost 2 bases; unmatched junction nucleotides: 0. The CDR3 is CSVGTGGNQPQHF. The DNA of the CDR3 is TGCAGCGTTGGGACAGGGGGCAATCAGCCCCAGCATTTT.

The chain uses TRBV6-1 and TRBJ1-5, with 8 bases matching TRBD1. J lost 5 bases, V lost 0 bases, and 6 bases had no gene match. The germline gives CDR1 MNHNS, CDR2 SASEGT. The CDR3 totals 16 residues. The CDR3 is CASSEAVGQGYQPQHF. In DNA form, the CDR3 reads TGTGCCAGCAGTGAAGCAGTAGGACAGGGATATCAGCCCCAGCATTTT.

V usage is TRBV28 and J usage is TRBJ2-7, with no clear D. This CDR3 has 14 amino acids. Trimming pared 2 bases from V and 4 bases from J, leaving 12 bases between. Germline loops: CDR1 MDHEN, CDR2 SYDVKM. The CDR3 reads CASSLVIGLYEQYF. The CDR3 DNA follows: TGTGCCAGCAGTTTAGTCATTGGCTTATACGAGCAGTACTTC.

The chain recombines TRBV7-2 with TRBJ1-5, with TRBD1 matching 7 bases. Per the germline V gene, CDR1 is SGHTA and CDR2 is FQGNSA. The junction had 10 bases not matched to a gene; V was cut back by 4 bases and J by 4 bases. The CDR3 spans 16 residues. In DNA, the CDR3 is TGTGCCAGCAGCTCCAATACTGACAGGGTGAATCAGCCCCAGCATTTT. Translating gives CASSSNTDRVNQPQHF. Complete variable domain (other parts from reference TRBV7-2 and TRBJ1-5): GAGVSQSPSNKVTEKGKDVELRCDPISGHTALYWYRQSLGQGLEFLIYFQGNSAPDKSGLPSDRFSAERTGGSVSTLTIQRTQQEDSAVYLCASSSNTDRVNQPQHFGDGTRLSIL.

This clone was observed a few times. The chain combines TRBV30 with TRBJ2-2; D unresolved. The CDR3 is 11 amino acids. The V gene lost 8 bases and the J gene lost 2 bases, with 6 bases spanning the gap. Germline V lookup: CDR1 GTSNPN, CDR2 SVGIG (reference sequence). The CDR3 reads CASHNTGELFF. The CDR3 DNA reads TGTGCCAGCCATAACACCGGGGAGCTGTTTTTT.

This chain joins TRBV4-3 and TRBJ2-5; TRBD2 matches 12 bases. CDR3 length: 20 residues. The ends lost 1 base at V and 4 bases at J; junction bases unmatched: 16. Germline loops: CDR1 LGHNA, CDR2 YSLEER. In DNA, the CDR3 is TGCGCCAGCAGCCAAGGGTCCCGGCGGCTAGCGGGAGGGGAGTCAGAGACCCAGTACTTC. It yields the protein CASSQGSRRLAGGESETQYF.

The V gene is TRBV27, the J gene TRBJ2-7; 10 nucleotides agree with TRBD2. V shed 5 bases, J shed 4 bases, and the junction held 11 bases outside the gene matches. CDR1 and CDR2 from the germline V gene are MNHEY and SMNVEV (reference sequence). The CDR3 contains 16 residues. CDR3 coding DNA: TGTGCCAGCAGTCTCCACTCTAGCGGGAGTGTATACGAGCAGTACTTC. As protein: CASSLHSSGSVYEQYF.

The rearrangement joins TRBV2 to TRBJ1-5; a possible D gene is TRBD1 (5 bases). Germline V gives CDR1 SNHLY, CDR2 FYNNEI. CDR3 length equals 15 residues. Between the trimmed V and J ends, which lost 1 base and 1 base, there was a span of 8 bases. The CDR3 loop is CASSEVQASNQPQHF. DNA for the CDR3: TGTGCCAGCAGTGAAGTACAGGCAAGCAATCAGCCCCAGCATTTT.

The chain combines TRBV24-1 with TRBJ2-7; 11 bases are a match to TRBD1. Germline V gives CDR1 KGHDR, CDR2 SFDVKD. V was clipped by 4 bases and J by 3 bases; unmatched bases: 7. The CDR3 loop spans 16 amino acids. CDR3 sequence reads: CATSETGTGGVYEQYF. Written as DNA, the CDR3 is TGTGCCACCAGTGAAACCGGGACAGGGGGAGTCTACGAGCAGTACTTC.